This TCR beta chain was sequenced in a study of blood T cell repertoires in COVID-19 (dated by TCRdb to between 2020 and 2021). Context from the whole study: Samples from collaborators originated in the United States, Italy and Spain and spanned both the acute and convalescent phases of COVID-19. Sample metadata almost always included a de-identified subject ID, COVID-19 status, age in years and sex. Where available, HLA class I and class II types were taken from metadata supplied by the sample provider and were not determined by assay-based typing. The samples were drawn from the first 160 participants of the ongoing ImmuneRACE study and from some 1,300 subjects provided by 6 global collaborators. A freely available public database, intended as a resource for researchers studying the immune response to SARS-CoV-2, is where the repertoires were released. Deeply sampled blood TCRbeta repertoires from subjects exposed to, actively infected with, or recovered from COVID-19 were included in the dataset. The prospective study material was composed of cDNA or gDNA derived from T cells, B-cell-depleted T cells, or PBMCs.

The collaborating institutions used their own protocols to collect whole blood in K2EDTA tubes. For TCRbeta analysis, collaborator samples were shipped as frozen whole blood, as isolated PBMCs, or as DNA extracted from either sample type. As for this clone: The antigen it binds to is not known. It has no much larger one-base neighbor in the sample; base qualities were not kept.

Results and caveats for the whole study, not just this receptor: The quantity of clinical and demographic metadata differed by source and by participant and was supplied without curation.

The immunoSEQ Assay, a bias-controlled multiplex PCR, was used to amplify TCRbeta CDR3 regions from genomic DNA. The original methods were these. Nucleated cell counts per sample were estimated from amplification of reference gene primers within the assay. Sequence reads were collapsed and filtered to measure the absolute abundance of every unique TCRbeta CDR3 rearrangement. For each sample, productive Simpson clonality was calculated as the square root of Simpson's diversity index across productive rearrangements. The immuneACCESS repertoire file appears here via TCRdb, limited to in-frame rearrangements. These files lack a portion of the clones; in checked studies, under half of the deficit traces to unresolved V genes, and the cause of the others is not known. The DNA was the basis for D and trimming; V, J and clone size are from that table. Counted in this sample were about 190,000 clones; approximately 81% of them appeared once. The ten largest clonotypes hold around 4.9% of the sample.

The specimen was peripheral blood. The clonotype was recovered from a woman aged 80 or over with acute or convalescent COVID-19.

The nucleotides read TGTGCCAGCAGTTCCCCAGGGCGTTCTGGGCTAGCGGGACTATACGAGCAGTACTTC. This yields the protein CASSSPGRSGLAGLYEQYF. Recombination linked TRBV28 to TRBJ2-7; TRBD2 matches 9 bases in the middle. Trimming leaves V shorter by 4 bases and J shorter by 4 bases, with the junction holding 20 bases beyond the gene matches. The CDR3 holds 19 amino acids from the cysteine to the phenylalanine. The sequence is cut down to CDR3 DNA, 57 bases in frame from base 1. The germline V gene yields MDHEN for CDR1 and SYDVKM for CDR2.